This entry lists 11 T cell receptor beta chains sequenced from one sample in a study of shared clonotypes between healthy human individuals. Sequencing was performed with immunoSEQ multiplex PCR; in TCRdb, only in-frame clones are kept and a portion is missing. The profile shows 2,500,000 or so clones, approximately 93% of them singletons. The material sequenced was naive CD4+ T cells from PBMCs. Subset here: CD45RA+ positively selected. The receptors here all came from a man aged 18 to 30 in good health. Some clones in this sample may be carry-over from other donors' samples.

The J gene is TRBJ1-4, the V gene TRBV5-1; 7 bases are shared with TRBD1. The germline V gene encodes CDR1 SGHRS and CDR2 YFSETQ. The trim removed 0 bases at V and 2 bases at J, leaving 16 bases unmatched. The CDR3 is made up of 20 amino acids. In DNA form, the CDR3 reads TGCGCCAGCAGCTTGGGCTTGGCCAACAGGGGACCGAGCACTAATGAAAAACTGTTTTTT. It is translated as CASSLGLANRGPSTNEKLFF.

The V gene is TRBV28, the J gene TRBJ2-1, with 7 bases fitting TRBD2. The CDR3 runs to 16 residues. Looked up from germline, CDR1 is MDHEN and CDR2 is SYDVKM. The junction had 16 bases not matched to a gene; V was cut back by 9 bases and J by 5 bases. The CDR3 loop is CASSGGGAPGNNEQFF. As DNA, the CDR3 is TGTGCCAGTAGTGGGGGGGGAGCCCCAGGAAACAATGAGCAGTTCTTC.

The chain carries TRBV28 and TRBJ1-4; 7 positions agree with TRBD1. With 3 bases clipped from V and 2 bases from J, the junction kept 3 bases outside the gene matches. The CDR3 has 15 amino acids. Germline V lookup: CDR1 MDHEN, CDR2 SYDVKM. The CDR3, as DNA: TGTGCCAGCAGTTTTACAGGGGTTACTAATGAAAAACTGTTTTTT. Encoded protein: CASSFTGVTNEKLFF.

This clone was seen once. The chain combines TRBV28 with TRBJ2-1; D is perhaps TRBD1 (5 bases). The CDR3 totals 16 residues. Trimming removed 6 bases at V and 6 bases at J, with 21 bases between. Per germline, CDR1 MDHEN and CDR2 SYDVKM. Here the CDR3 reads CASSPPLGQGGNEQFF. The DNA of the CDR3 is TGTGCCAGCAGCCCCCCCCTTGGCCAGGGCGGCAATGAGCAGTTCTTC.

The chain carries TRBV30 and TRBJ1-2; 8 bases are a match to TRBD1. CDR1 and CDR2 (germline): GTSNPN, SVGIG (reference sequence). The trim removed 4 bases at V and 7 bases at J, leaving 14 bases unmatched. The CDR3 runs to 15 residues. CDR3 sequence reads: CAWTTLDRGTGGYTF. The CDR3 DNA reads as TGTGCCTGGACCACACTCGACAGGGGTACTGGTGGCTACACCTTC.

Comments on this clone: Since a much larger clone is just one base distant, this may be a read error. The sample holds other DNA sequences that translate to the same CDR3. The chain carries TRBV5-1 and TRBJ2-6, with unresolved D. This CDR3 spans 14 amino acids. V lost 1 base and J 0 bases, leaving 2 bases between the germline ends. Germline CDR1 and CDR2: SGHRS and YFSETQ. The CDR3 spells CASSLRSGANVLTF. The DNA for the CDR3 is TGCGCCAGCAGCTTGCGCTCTGGGGCCAACGTCCTGACTTTC. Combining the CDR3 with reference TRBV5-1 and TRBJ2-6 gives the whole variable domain KAGVTQTPRYLIKTRGQQVTLSCSPISGHRSVSWYQQTPGQGLQFLFEYFSETQRNKGNFPGRFSGRQFSNSRSEMNVSTLELGDSALYLCASSLRSGANVLTFGAGSRLTVL.

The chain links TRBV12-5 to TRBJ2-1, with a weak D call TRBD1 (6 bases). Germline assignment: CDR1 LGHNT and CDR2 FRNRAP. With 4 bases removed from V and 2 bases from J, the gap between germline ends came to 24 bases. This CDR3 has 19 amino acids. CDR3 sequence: CASGSSSRTVKSPYNEQFF. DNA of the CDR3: TGTGCTAGTGGTTCATCCTCACGGACAGTAAAGAGCCCCTACAATGAGCAGTTCTTC.

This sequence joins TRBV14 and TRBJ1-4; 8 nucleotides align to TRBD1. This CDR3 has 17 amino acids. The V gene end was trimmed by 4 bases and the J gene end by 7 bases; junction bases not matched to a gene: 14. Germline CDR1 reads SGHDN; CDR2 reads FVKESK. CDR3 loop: CASSPRTGWITSEKLFF. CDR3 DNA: TGTGCCAGCAGCCCTAGGACAGGGTGGATTACATCTGAAAAACTGTTTTTT.

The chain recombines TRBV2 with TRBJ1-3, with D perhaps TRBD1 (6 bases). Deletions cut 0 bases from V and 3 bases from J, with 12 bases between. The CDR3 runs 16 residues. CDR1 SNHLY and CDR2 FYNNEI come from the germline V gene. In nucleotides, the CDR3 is TGTGCCAGCAGTGAAGCGGACAGCACAATTGGAAACACCATATATTTT. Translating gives CASSEADSTIGNTIYF.

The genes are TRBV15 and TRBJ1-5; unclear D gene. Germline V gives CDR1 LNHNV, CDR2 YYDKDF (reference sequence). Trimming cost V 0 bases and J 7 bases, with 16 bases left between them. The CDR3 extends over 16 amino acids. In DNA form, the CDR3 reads TGTGCCACCAGCAGAGATCTATCTCAAGGCATCCAGCCCCAGCATTTT. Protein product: CATSRDLSQGIQPQHF.

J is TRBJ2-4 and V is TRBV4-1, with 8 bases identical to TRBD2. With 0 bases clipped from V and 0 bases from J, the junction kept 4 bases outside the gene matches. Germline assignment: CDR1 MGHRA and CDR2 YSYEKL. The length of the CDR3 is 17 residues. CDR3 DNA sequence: TGCGCCAGCAGCCAAGACGGCCTAGCGGGAGCCAAAAACATTCAGTACTTC. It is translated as CASSQDGLAGAKNIQYF.